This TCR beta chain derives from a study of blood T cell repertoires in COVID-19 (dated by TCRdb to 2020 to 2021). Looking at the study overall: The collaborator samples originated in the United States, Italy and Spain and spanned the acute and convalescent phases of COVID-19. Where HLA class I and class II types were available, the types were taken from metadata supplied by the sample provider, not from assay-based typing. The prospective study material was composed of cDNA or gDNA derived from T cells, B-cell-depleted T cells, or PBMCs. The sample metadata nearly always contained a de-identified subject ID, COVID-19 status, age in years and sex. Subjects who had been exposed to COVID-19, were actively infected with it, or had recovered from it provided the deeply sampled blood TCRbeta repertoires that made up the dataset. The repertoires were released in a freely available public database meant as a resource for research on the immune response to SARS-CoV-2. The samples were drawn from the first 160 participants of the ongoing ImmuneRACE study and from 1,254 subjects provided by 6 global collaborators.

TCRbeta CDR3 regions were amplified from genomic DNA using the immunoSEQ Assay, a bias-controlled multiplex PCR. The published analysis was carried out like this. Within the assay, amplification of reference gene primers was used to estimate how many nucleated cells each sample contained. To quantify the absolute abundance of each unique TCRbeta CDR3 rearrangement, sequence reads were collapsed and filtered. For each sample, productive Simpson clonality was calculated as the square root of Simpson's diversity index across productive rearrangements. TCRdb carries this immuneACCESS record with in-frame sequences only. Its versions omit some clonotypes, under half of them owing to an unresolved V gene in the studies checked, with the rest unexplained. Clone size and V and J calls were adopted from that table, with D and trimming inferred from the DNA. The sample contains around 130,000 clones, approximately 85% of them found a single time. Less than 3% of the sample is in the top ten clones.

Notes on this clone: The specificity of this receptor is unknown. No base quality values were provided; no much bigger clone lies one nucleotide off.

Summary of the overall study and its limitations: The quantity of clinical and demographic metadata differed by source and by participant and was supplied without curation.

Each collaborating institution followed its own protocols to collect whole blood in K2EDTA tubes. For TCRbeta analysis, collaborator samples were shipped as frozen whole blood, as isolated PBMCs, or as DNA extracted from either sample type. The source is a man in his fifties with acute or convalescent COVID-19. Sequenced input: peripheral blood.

The sequenced DNA is TGCGCCAGCAGCTTGGATCCGGGGGGAGGAGAGACCCAGTACTTC. This translates into CASSLDPGGGETQYF. The receptor chain draws on TRBV5-1 and TRBJ2-5, with 7 junctional bases fitting TRBD2. Including the terminal cysteine and phenylalanine, the CDR3 comprises 15 residues. Kept here is only the CDR3 DNA, which spans 45 bases and is read in frame from base 1. From a lookup of the germline V gene, CDR1 and CDR2 are SGHRS and YFSETQ. Trimmed from V: 0 bases; trimmed from J: 4 bases; junction bases lacking a gene match: 6. With the portions outside the CDR3 filled from the reference TRBV5-1 and TRBJ2-5 genes, the complete variable region becomes KAGVTQTPRYLIKTRGQQVTLSCSPISGHRSVSWYQQTPGQGLQFLFEYFSETQRNKGNFPGRFSGRQFSNSRSEMNVSTLELGDSALYLCASSLDPGGGETQYFGPGTRLLVL.